This TCR beta chain was sequenced during a study of T cell changes during pregnancy in multiple sclerosis. Measured with immunoSEQ multiplex PCR; TCRdb has only the in-frame clones, and not every one. The sample includes tens of thousands of clones, roughly 94% of them seen just once. The germline gives CDR1 SGHDN, CDR2 FVKESK. V dropped 0 bases and J dropped 1 base, with 10 bases sitting between them. The CDR3 is 15 amino acids. This TCR derives from a female donor with multiple sclerosis, enrolled in a pregnancy study. The V call is TRBV14, the J call TRBJ2-7; D not resolved. The sample here was peripheral blood, taken after pregnancy. For the CDR3, the DNA is TGTGCCAGCAGCCAAGACAGGTACCTTTCCTACGAGCAGTACTTC. Residues: CASSQDRYLSYEQYF.